The 18 T cell receptor beta chains given below trace back to one sample, sequenced in a study. TCRdb ran MiXCR on the 5' RACE reads and lists one entry per CDR3 protein. The data show tens of thousands of distinct CDR3 sequences, 25% to 35% seen once. Sequenced material: naive CD4+ T cells sorted from blood. The subset was: naive CD4+ T cells, CD4+CD45RA+CD25-. The receptors here all came from a female donor with breast cancer.

The chain uses TRBV7-8 and TRBJ2-7; D uncertain. The CDR3 spans 12 residues. The V and J ends lost 7 bases and 3 bases respectively, with 10 bases between them. Germline V gene data show CDR1 as SGHVS and CDR2 as FQNEAQ. DNA for the CDR3: TGTGCCAGCAACCTCCCCGGCTACGAGCAGTACTTC. Its protein is CASNLPGYEQYF.

This clonotype came up a few times. The genes are TRBV20-1 and TRBJ2-2; the match to TRBD2 covers 9 bases. Germline CDR1 DFQATT, CDR2 SNEGSKA (reference sequence). The CDR3 spans 15 residues. V dropped 6 bases and J dropped 7; count of bases not matched to a gene: 12. CDR3 sequence (DNA): TGCAGTGCCGGGGCGGCGGGAGGGCCTAACGGGGAGCTGTTTTTT. Amino acids: CSAGAAGGPNGELFF.

In this sample, this clonotype turned up a few times. The J gene is TRBJ2-1, the V gene TRBV4-2; TRBD1 aligns across 8 bases. This CDR3 spans 12 amino acids. Germline lookup yields CDR1 LGHNA and CDR2 YNFKEQ. Losses at the gene ends were 3 bases for V and 9 bases for J; bases not matched to a gene: 1. This CDR3 is CASSQTGAEQFF. As DNA, the CDR3 is TGTGCCAGCAGCCAGACAGGGGCTGAGCAGTTCTTC.

Regarding this clonotype: The junction shows a germline mismatch at one end, possibly a read error. The chain joins TRBV6-5 to TRBJ1-2, with D perhaps matching TRBD1 (5 bases). The germline V gene has CDR1 MNHEY and CDR2 SVGAGI. The CDR3 runs 13 residues. This chain's CDR3 is CASIGGANYGHTF. CDR3 sequence (DNA): TGTGCCAGCATCGGGGGAGCTAACTATGGCCACACCTTC.

The chain combines TRBV29-1 with TRBJ2-1, with TRBD2 matching 8 bases. J gave up 9 bases and V 4 bases, and 11 bases lay outside the gene matches. Germline V gene data show CDR1 as SQVTM and CDR2 as ANQGSEA. This CDR3 comprises 14 residues. The CDR3 nucleotides read TGCAGCGTTGGGCGGAGTAGCGGGAAGGGTGAGCAGTTCTTC. This codes for CSVGRSSGKGEQFF.

This chain uses TRBV18 with TRBJ2-3, with D possibly being TRBD1 (7 bases). CDR1 is KGHSH, CDR2 LQKENI, per germline. Trimming pared 0 bases from V and 3 bases from J, leaving 10 bases between. The CDR3 is made up of 15 amino acids. CDR3 sequence reads: CASSPPRGETDTQYF. As DNA, the CDR3 is TGTGCCAGCTCACCACCCAGGGGGGAGACAGATACGCAGTATTTT.

The chain couples TRBV19 to TRBJ2-1, with unresolved D. This CDR3 has 14 amino acids. CDR1 LNHDA and CDR2 SQIVND come from the germline V gene (reference sequence). V dropped 5 bases and J dropped 0 bases, with 8 bases sitting between them. The CDR3 DNA is TGTGCCAGTAGTCGTAAAAGCTCCTACAATGAGCAGTTCTTC. As protein: CASSRKSSYNEQFF.

This clonotype has a single count. The V call is TRBV7-9, the J call TRBJ1-1; 8 positions agree with TRBD1. This CDR3 has 14 residues. Germline V gene lookup returns CDR1 SEHNR and CDR2 FQNEAQ (reference sequence). V dropped 1 base and J dropped 6; count of bases not matched to a gene: 4. In DNA, the CDR3 is TGTGCCAGCAGCTTAGTTCAGGGGGCGGCTGAAGCTTTCTTT. It specifies CASSLVQGAAEAFF. Full variable domain (missing parts from reference TRBV7-9 and TRBJ1-1): DTGVSQNPRHKITKRGQNVTFRCDPISEHNRLYWYRQTLGQGPEFLTYFQNEAQLEKSRLLSDRFSAERPKGSFSTLEIQRTEQGDSAMYLCASSLVQGAAEAFFGQGTRLTVV.

In this sample, this clonotype turned up a few times. The V call is TRBV4-1, the J call TRBJ1-5; D is unclear. The germline V gene has CDR1 MGHRA and CDR2 YSYEKL. The CDR3 has 14 amino acids. Trimming took 0 bases from V and 5 from J, leaving 8 bases between them. CDR3 in amino acids: CASSQESRDQPQHF. The CDR3 DNA reads TGCGCCAGCAGCCAAGAATCCCGGGATCAGCCCCAGCATTTT.

V and J are TRBV5-1 and TRBJ2-1; weak D call: TRBD2 (5 bases). The CDR3 contains 12 residues. V was trimmed by 4 bases and J by 14 bases, leaving 16 bases between them. Looked up from germline, CDR1 is SGHRS and CDR2 is YFSETQ. CDR3 coding DNA: TGCGCCAGCAGCCAAGAACGGGATGGGGAGTTCTTC. Residues: CASSQERDGEFF.

As regards this clonotype: This may be a read error, as it is one base from a much larger clone. The rearrangement joins TRBV6-5 to TRBJ1-2, with D tentatively TRBD1 (5 bases). The CDR3 contains 15 residues. Germline V gives CDR1 MNHEY, CDR2 SVGAGI. The V gene lost 0 bases and the J gene lost 8 bases, with 16 bases spanning the gap. CDR3 protein: CASSYSPSGKGGYTF. In nucleotides, the CDR3 is TGTGCCAGCAGTTACTCGCCGTCAGGGAAAGGCGGCTACACCTTC.

The V and J genes are TRBV7-9 and TRBJ2-1; 9 nucleotides match TRBD2. Germline trimming cut 5 bases from V and 5 bases from J; bases unmatched to any gene: 10. CDR3 size: 16 residues. Per the germline V gene, CDR1 is SEHNR and CDR2 is FQNEAQ (reference sequence). The DNA of the CDR3 is TGTGCCAGCAGCCCTTCCCTAGCGGGAACACACAATGAGCAGTTCTTC. Translation gives CASSPSLAGTHNEQFF.

V is TRBV12-3 or TRBV12-4 and J is TRBJ2-2; the match to TRBD1 covers 8 bases. V shed 2 bases and J 8 bases; nucleotides not matched to a gene: 7. The CDR3 is 15 amino acids. CDR3 region: CASSLLPGGLGELFF. CDR3 coding DNA: TGTGCCAGCAGTTTATTGCCAGGGGGCTTAGGGGAGCTGTTTTTT.

In regard to this clonotype: A junction boundary mismatches the germline segment, possibly from a read error. The gene calls are TRBV24-1 and TRBJ2-1; D not resolved. There are 15 residues in the CDR3. CDR1 and CDR2 from the germline V gene are KGHDR and SFDVKD. Here the CDR3 DNA reads TGTGCCACCAGTGGTTTGGGAATTAGGGACAATGAGCAGTTCTTC. Its protein is CATSGLGIRDNEQFF.

This clonotype has a handful of counts. The chain recombines TRBV29-1 with TRBJ2-1, with TRBD2 as a possible D gene (6 bases). CDR1 is SQVTM and CDR2 is ANQGSEA in the germline V gene. The V and J ends lost 5 bases and 4 bases respectively, with 18 bases between them. The CDR3 totals 15 residues. CDR3 DNA: TGCAGCGTTAAAACCCCAGGGAGGAGGTACAATGAGCAGTTCTTC. It specifies CSVKTPGRRYNEQFF.

There are many counts of this clonotype. CDR3 DNA: TGTGCCAGCAGCCAGGGGGAGGGGTTCGGTCAGCCCCAGCATTTT. This codes for CASSQGEGFGQPQHF. The chain recombines TRBV9 with TRBJ1-5; 7 bases map to TRBD1. With 4 bases clipped from V and 6 bases from J, the junction kept 10 bases outside the gene matches. Germline CDR1 is SGDLS and CDR2 is YYNGEE. This CDR3 has 15 amino acids.

V usage is TRBV7-6 and J usage is TRBJ2-1; 9 bases are shared with TRBD2. The germline V gene has CDR1 SGHVS and CDR2 FNYEAQ. Germline trimming cut 5 bases from V and 4 bases from J; bases unmatched to any gene: 9. This CDR3 spans 16 amino acids. The CDR3 bases are TGTGCCAGCAGCCCCCGGGGGACTAGCCATTACAATGAGCAGTTCTTC. This codes for CASSPRGTSHYNEQFF.

This clonotype was picked up many times. The V and J genes are TRBV5-1 and TRBJ1-1; D not resolved. This CDR3 is 14 amino acids long. The V end lost 4 bases, the J end lost 7 bases, and 17 bases lay between the germline ends. CDR1 is SGHRS and CDR2 is YFSETQ in the germline V gene. The CDR3: CASSEHSRDNEAFF. As DNA, the CDR3 is TGCGCCAGCAGCGAACACAGTCGGGATAATGAAGCTTTCTTT.